Listed here are 21 T cell receptor beta chains from one sample, sequenced in a study of regulatory T cells in long-lasting Graves disease. Building of the TCR beta libraries involved iRepertoire HTBI primers and Arm-PCR of CDR3 regions. TCRdb called the multiplex PCR reads again in MiXCR, with one record for every CDR3 protein. The repertoire includes 200,000 to 250,000 distinct CDR3 sequences, approximately 20% of them detected once, and around 20% sits in the top ten. Indicated time point: newly diagnosed GD, antithyroid drugs for less than 3 months. The TCR library was made from RNA that had been extracted from PBMCs in TRIzol. Specimen: peripheral blood mononuclear cells (PBMCs), collected at new diagnosis, from a patient treated with antithyroid drugs. The receptors come from a female donor with Graves disease.

A few counts support this clonotype. J is TRBJ2-7 and V is TRBV20-1; TRBD2 aligns across 8 bases. V shed 1 base, J shed 3 bases, and the junction held 2 bases outside the gene matches. This CDR3 has 13 residues. Per the germline V gene, CDR1 is DFQATT and CDR2 is SNEGSKA (reference sequence). CDR3 DNA sequence: TGCAGTGCTAGAGCGGGAGGGAACTACGAGCAGTACTTC. The encoded protein is CSARAGGNYEQYF.

This clonotype showed up many times. The chain carries TRBV20-1 and TRBJ2-2, with TRBD2 as a possible D gene (7 bases). The germline V and J ends were trimmed by 0 bases and 6 bases, with 11 bases remaining between them. From germline, CDR1 is DFQATT and CDR2 SNEGSKA (reference sequence). This CDR3 region has 14 residues. CDR3 coding DNA: TGCAGTGCTAGAGATGACGGGGGGCCCGGGGAGCTGTTTTTT. Its translation is CSARDDGGPGELFF.

In its sample, this clonotype was seen many times. The chain couples TRBV27 to TRBJ2-1; 8 bases fit TRBD2. Trimming at V came to 3 bases and at J to 7 bases, leaving 8 bases not matched to a gene. CDR3 length: 15 residues. Per the germline V gene, CDR1 is MNHEY and CDR2 is SMNVEV (reference sequence). The CDR3 sequence is CASSFAGGRGNEQFF. In nucleotides, the CDR3 is TGTGCCAGCAGTTTCGCGGGGGGCCGGGGGAATGAGCAGTTCTTC.

This clonotype was recorded at least ten times. The V and J genes are TRBV6-1 and TRBJ1-2; maybe TRBD1 (6 bases). The V end was cut by 6 bases, the J end by 4 bases, with 21 bases between. There are 16 residues in the CDR3. CDR1 and CDR2 (germline): MNHNS, SASEGT. CDR3 residues: CASRTNRVLDLYGYTF. The CDR3 nucleotides are TGTGCCAGCAGGACGAACAGGGTTTTGGACCTCTATGGCTACACCTTC.

The chain links TRBV11-2 to TRBJ2-4; possible D gene TRBD2, 7 bases. The CDR3 length is 16 residues. V lost 7 bases and J lost 1, with 17 bases in between. Germline V lookup: CDR1 SGHAT, CDR2 FQNNGV. The CDR3 sequence is CASTGGQSTAKNIQYF. In nucleotides, the CDR3 is TGTGCCAGCACCGGGGGGCAGTCCACGGCCAAAAACATTCAGTACTTC.

The CDR3 region is CASSEWESTGELFF. The CDR3 nucleotides are TGTGCCAGCAGTGAATGGGAGAGCACCGGGGAGCTGTTTTTT. The chain links TRBV28 to TRBJ2-2, with D possibly TRBD2 on 5 matching bases. The CDR3 consists of 14 residues. The germline gives CDR1 MDHEN, CDR2 SYDVKM. V lost 5 bases and J lost 4, with 11 bases in between.

The table lists this clonotype with a few counts. The CDR3 DNA follows: TGTGCCAGCAGCTACCTCGACAGGGGAAGTGGCTACACCTTC. Encoded protein: CASSYLDRGSGYTF. The chain combines TRBV5-4 with TRBJ1-2; 8 bases map to TRBD1. Germline V gene data show CDR1 as SGHNT and CDR2 as YYREEE (reference sequence). There are 14 residues in the CDR3. The J segment lost 7 bases and the V segment lost 3 bases, leaving 8 bases of the junction unmatched.

This clonotype was seen at least ten times. The chain links TRBV7-2 to TRBJ2-7; TRBD2 matches at 9 bases. The germline V gene encodes CDR1 SGHTA and CDR2 FQGNSA. The CDR3 consists of 17 residues. Trimming cost V 5 bases and J 0 bases; bases outside gene matches: 11. CDR3 region: CASSAATSGRSSYEQYF. As DNA, the CDR3 is TGTGCCAGCAGCGCCGCGACCAGCGGGAGGTCCTCCTACGAGCAGTACTTC.

This clonotype was recorded many times. The V and J genes are TRBV7-2 and TRBJ2-2; the D gene is possibly TRBD2 (6 bases). This CDR3 is built from 15 residues. V was cut by 2 bases and J by 3 bases, with 10 bases left in between. CDR1 is SGHTA and CDR2 is FQGNSA in the germline V gene. The CDR3 DNA is TGTGCCAGCAGCTTATCGGAGGGACACACCGGGGAGCTGTTTTTT. As protein: CASSLSEGHTGELFF.

As concerns this clonotype: A clone one base away is much larger, so this may be a read error. The rearrangement links TRBV10-3 to TRBJ2-7; D might be TRBD1 (5 bases). The CDR3 is 14 residues long. CDR1 and CDR2 from the germline V gene are ENHRY and SYGVKD. V gave up 8 bases and J gave up 5 bases, with 19 bases separating them. CDR3 sequence: CAIQRYRSLDEQYF. The CDR3 DNA sequence: TGTGCCATCCAAAGGTACAGGTCCTTGGACGAGCAGTACTTC.

This clonotype was picked up many times. V is TRBV10-1 and J is TRBJ2-2; D is uncertain. CDR3 length equals 13 residues. Germline V CDR1 and CDR2: WNHNN, SYGVQD (reference sequence). V lost 6 bases, J lost 2 bases, and 7 bases lay in between. CDR3 loop: CASRDGNTGELFF. CDR3 DNA sequence: TGCGCCAGCAGGGACGGAAACACCGGGGAGCTGTTTTTT.

In its sample, this clonotype was seen many times. The chain joins TRBV19 to TRBJ1-1; TRBD1 agrees at 11 bases. The germline CDR1 and CDR2 sequences are LNHDA and SQIVND (reference sequence). This CDR3 comprises 16 residues. V shed 4 bases and J 4 bases; nucleotides not matched to a gene: 8. CDR3 DNA sequence: TGTGCCAGTAGTACGGGACAGGGGGGAACTGGCACTGAAGCTTTCTTT. Translated: CASSTGQGGTGTEAFF.

This clonotype was counted at least ten times. This chain connects TRBV12-3 or TRBV12-4 to TRBJ1-4; D perhaps matches TRBD1 (6 bases). This CDR3 contains 12 residues. Trimming shortened V by 6 bases and J by 7 bases, and 9 bases separated the two germline ends. CDR3 in amino acids: CASRGGAEKLFF. The CDR3 region has the DNA TGTGCCAGCAGAGGGGGGGCTGAAAAACTGTTTTTT.

This clonotype was seen ten or more times. The chain uses TRBV27 and TRBJ2-1; 7 bases line up with TRBD1. Trimming at V came to 4 bases and at J to 4 bases, leaving 10 bases not matched to a gene. The length of the CDR3 is 16 residues. Per germline, CDR1 MNHEY and CDR2 SMNVEV (reference sequence). CDR3 DNA: TGTGCCAGCAGTTCCCCGACAGGGACCCGTTACAATGAGCAGTTCTTC. Protein: CASSSPTGTRYNEQFF.

The chain recombines TRBV7-9 with TRBJ2-1; 7 bases are a match to TRBD2. This CDR3 contains 17 residues. Germline loops: CDR1 SEHNR, CDR2 FQNEAQ (reference sequence). With V trimmed by 0 bases and J by 2 bases, 7 bases remained unmatched. The CDR3 protein is CASSLAPASGAYNEQFF. The CDR3 coding sequence is TGTGCCAGCAGCTTAGCCCCAGCTAGCGGAGCCTACAATGAGCAGTTCTTC.

The CDR3 region is CSVAQANTGELFF. In DNA, the CDR3 is TGCAGCGTTGCACAGGCGAACACCGGGGAGCTGTTTTTT. The V and J genes are TRBV29-1 and TRBJ2-2, with a tentative D call TRBD1 (5 bases). The CDR3 is made up of 13 amino acids. The germline V gene encodes CDR1 SQVTM and CDR2 ANQGSEA. V lost 4 bases and J 0 bases, leaving 6 bases between the germline ends.

This clonotype was observed many times. The chain is built from TRBV28 and TRBJ2-3; the match to TRBD2 covers 12 bases. The germline V gene encodes CDR1 MDHEN and CDR2 SYDVKM. V lost 4 bases and J lost 2; bases outside the gene matches: 10. The CDR3 consists of 18 residues. The CDR3 coding sequence is TGTGCCAGCAGTTCGCAAGACGGACTAGCGGGGCCCACAGATACGCAGTATTTT. It codes for CASSSQDGLAGPTDTQYF.

As for this clonotype: This may come from a read error, since a much larger clone is one base off. This sequence joins TRBV6-2 or TRBV6-3 and TRBJ2-1; 9 nucleotides line up with TRBD1. The CDR3 sequence is 18 residues long. Germline V gene sequence: CDR1 MNHEY, CDR2 SVGEGT. The CDR3: CTSSYSPLDRGLYNEQFF. In nucleotides, the CDR3 is TGTACCAGCAGTTACTCCCCCCTGGACAGGGGTCTCTACAATGAGCAGTTCTTC.

This clonotype was observed many times. The CDR3 loop reads CASKVAGGPDTQYF. The CDR3 nucleotides are TGTGCCAGCAAAGTCGCGGGAGGGCCAGATACGCAGTATTTT. The chain uses TRBV2 and TRBJ2-3; 9 bases map to TRBD2. The trim removed 7 bases at V and 4 bases at J, leaving 6 bases unmatched. The CDR3 totals 14 residues. Germline CDR1 SNHLY, CDR2 FYNNEI.

This clonotype occurred many times. J is TRBJ1-1 and V is TRBV19, with TRBD1 as a possible D gene (6 bases). V was shortened by 1 base and J by 6 bases, with 9 bases between the two germline ends. The germline CDR1 and CDR2 sequences are LNHDA and SQIVND (reference sequence). CDR3 length: 13 residues. The CDR3 sequence is CASSIVSGAEAFF. As DNA, the CDR3 is TGTGCCAGTAGTATAGTTTCAGGGGCTGAAGCTTTCTTT.

In its sample, this clonotype was seen many times. The V call is TRBV30, the J call TRBJ2-3, with 7 bases aligning to TRBD2. CDR1 GTSNPN and CDR2 SVGIG come from the germline V gene (reference sequence). The CDR3 consists of 15 residues. Trimming cost V 2 bases and J 1 base; bases outside gene matches: 6. The CDR3 DNA reads TGTGCCTGGAGTAGGAATGCGGGGGGCACAGATACGCAGTATTTT. Translated: CAWSRNAGGTDTQYF. The entire variable domain, with the rest obtained from reference TRBV30 and TRBJ2-3, is as follows: SQTIHQWPATLVQPVGSPLSLECTVEGTSNPNLYWYRQAAGRGLQLLFYSVGIGQISSEVPQNLSASRPQDRQFILSSKKLLLSDSGFYLCAWSRNAGGTDTQYFGPGTRLTVL.